This passage covers 24 T cell receptor beta chains from one sample sequenced in a study of cytomegalovirus exposure and HLA in healthy donors. The PCR ran on 60 Vbeta and 13 Jbeta primers. Data came from immunoSEQ multiplex PCR; TCRdb stores just in-frame clones and leaves some out. The table lists about 170,000 clones, about 76% of them singletons, with approximately 2% in the top ten. The sample comprised PBMCs. The origin of the receptors is a female donor in good health and CMV-seronegative.

The chain couples TRBV9 to TRBJ1-1, with TRBD1 identical over 10 bases. CDR3 length: 18 amino acids. Germline V gene sequence: CDR1 SGDLS, CDR2 YYNGEE. J lost 1 base, V lost 0 bases, and 9 bases had no gene match. The CDR3 here is CASSVGTGGIGANTEAFF. CDR3 bases: TGTGCCAGCAGCGTAGGGACAGGGGGTATCGGCGCGAACACTGAAGCTTTCTTT.

This sequence joins TRBV27 and TRBJ1-1; TRBD1 is a possible D gene (6 bases). Germline CDR1 reads MNHEY; CDR2 reads SMNVEV (reference sequence). Trimming took off 2 bases at V and 6 bases at J, with 22 bases between the two ends. This CDR3 has 17 amino acids. The CDR3 here is CASSLTSERQGRSEAFF. The CDR3 bases are TGTGCCAGCAGTTTAACCTCCGAGCGGCAGGGGCGGTCTGAAGCTTTCTTT.

The gene calls are TRBV5-6 and TRBJ1-2; D perhaps matches TRBD1 (6 bases). The CDR3 runs 14 residues. V was shortened by 4 bases and J by 8 bases, with 18 bases between the two germline ends. The V gene's germline CDR1 is SGHDT and CDR2 YYEEEE. The CDR3 spells CASSVYREFGGYTF. CDR3 sequence (DNA): TGTGCCAGCAGCGTGTACAGGGAGTTCGGAGGCTACACCTTC.

The chain links TRBV28 to TRBJ2-7; no clear D. The CDR3 totals 12 residues. Trimming took 3 bases from V and 3 from J, leaving 6 bases between them. From germline, CDR1 is MDHEN and CDR2 SYDVKM. Written as DNA, the CDR3 is TGTGCCAGCAGTTTTCAGAACTACGAGCAGTACTTC. Protein sequence: CASSFQNYEQYF.

The chain joins TRBV19 to TRBJ1-5; no clear D. The CDR3 is 15 residues long. Trimming removed 3 bases at V and 3 bases at J, with 12 bases between. Germline V CDR1 and CDR2: LNHDA, SQIVND (reference sequence). CDR3 sequence reads: CASSIKADNNQPQHF. CDR3 bases: TGTGCCAGTAGTATTAAGGCAGACAACAATCAGCCCCAGCATTTT. The complete variable domain, with remaining parts taken from reference TRBV19 and TRBJ1-5, reads DGGITQSPKYLFRKEGQNVTLSCEQNLNHDAMYWYRQDPGQGLRLIYYSQIVNDFQKGDIAEGYSVSREKKESFPLTVTSAQKNPTAFYLCASSIKADNNQPQHFGDGTRLSIL.

V and J are TRBV18 and TRBJ1-5; D gene ambiguous. The length of the CDR3 is 12 residues. From germline, CDR1 is KGHSH and CDR2 LQKENI. The V gene lost 6 bases and the J gene lost 11 bases, with 14 bases spanning the gap. The CDR3 here is CASSPQPGAQHF. As DNA, the CDR3 is TGTGCCAGCTCTCCCCAGCCGGGAGCCCAGCATTTT.

The chain is built from TRBV19 and TRBJ1-4; no firm D call. This CDR3 has 15 residues. Germline lookup yields CDR1 LNHDA and CDR2 SQIVND (reference sequence). V lost 1 base, J lost 0 bases, and 6 bases lay in between. The DNA for the CDR3 is TGTGCCAGTAGTATAGGAGGAACAACTAATGAAAAACTGTTTTTT. Translating gives CASSIGGTTNEKLFF.

The chain has TRBV9 and TRBJ1-2; 9 nucleotides agree with TRBD1. V shed 4 bases and J 8 bases; nucleotides not matched to a gene: 12. CDR1 and CDR2 from the germline V gene are SGDLS and YYNGEE. This CDR3 spans 15 amino acids. The CDR3 here is CASSSPGNRGQGYTF. The CDR3 bases are TGTGCCAGCAGCTCTCCTGGGAACAGGGGGCAAGGCTACACCTTC.

The V gene is TRBV6-5, the J gene TRBJ1-4, with 9 bases aligning to TRBD1. There are 15 residues in the CDR3. Germline trimming cut 3 bases from V and 7 bases from J; bases unmatched to any gene: 6. Germline V gives CDR1 MNHEY, CDR2 SVGAGI. CDR3 region: CASSYLRDRAEKLFF. The CDR3 DNA reads TGTGCCAGCAGTTATCTCCGGGACAGGGCTGAAAAACTGTTTTTT.

The chain has TRBV7-9 and TRBJ2-5; 7 nucleotides match TRBD1. Germline V gene sequence: CDR1 SEHNR, CDR2 FQNEAQ (reference sequence). The V segment lost 1 base and the J segment 5 bases; nucleotides outside the gene matches: 4. There are 14 residues in the CDR3. The CDR3 loop reads CASSLGGGGETQYF. CDR3 coding DNA: TGTGCCAGCAGCTTAGGAGGGGGCGGCGAGACCCAGTACTTC.

The chain couples TRBV5-6 to TRBJ2-1, with TRBD2 identical over 9 bases. V lost 4 bases, J lost 0 bases, and 11 bases stayed unmatched. This CDR3 has 18 amino acids. CDR1 SGHDT and CDR2 YYEEEE come from the germline V gene. This CDR3 is CASSPTPGGGGSYNEQFF. CDR3 in DNA: TGTGCCAGCAGCCCGACCCCAGGCGGGGGGGGCTCCTACAATGAGCAGTTCTTC. Variable domain in full (rest from reference TRBV5-6 and TRBJ2-1): DAGVTQSPTHLIKTRGQQVTLRCSPKSGHDTVSWYQQALGQGPQFIFQYYEEEERQRGNFPDRFSGHQFPNYSSELNVNALLLGDSALYLCASSPTPGGGGSYNEQFFGPGTRLTVL.

The V gene is TRBV10-3, the J gene TRBJ2-7; D perhaps matches TRBD2 (6 bases). V lost 2 bases, J lost 2 bases, and 10 bases lay in between. The CDR3 is 14 residues long. In germline, CDR1 is ENHRY, CDR2 SYGVKD. CDR3 in amino acids: CAISEGRGTYEQYF. In nucleotides, the CDR3 is TGTGCCATCAGTGAGGGACGGGGGACCTACGAGCAGTACTTC.

This clone was observed a few times. Germline is not matched at one junction end, which may reflect a read error. This chain joins TRBV5-6 and TRBJ2-4; 10 nucleotides line up with TRBD1. Per germline, CDR1 SGHDT and CDR2 YYEEEE. This CDR3 has 14 amino acids. CDR3 sequence: CASRRQGAQNSQYF. As DNA, the CDR3 is TGTGCCAGCAGGAGACAGGGGGCGCAAAACAGTCAGTACTTC.

CDR3 in amino acids: CSVDGQIQETQYF. As DNA, the CDR3 is TGCAGCGTGGACGGACAGATACAAGAGACCCAGTACTTC. The chain links TRBV29-1 to TRBJ2-5, with a tentative D call TRBD1 (6 bases). Germline V gives CDR1 SQVTM, CDR2 ANQGSEA. V was trimmed by 6 bases and J by 2 bases, leaving 13 bases between them. The CDR3 runs to 13 residues.

This chain joins TRBV30 and TRBJ1-6; tentatively, D is TRBD1 (6 bases). Germline assignment: CDR1 GTSNPN and CDR2 SVGIG (reference sequence). This CDR3 spans 13 amino acids. The germline V and J ends were trimmed by 3 bases and 5 bases, with 8 bases remaining between them. Here the CDR3 reads CAWSAGDNSPLHF. The CDR3 nucleotides are TGTGCCTGGAGCGCAGGGGATAATTCACCCCTCCACTTT.

A note on this clone: Germline is not matched at one junction end, which may reflect a read error. The chain joins TRBV7-8 to TRBJ1-1; D not certain. CDR3 length equals 14 residues. Germline CDR1 is SGHVS and CDR2 is FQNEAQ. The CDR3 here is CAGSLSGLNTEAFF. In nucleotides, the CDR3 is TGTGCCGGCAGCTTAAGCGGTCTGAACACTGAAGCTTTCTTT.

This chain connects TRBV29-1 to TRBJ1-2, with TRBD1 matching over 9 bases. This CDR3 is 13 amino acids long. The germline V gene has CDR1 SQVTM and CDR2 ANQGSEA. The junction had 6 bases not matched to a gene; V was cut back by 4 bases and J by 6 bases. The CDR3 bases are TGCAGCGTTGGGGACAGGGAGGGACATGGCTACACCTTC. It encodes CSVGDREGHGYTF. The whole variable domain, remainder taken from reference TRBV29-1 and TRBJ1-2, is SAVISQKPSRDICQRGTSLTIQCQVDSQVTMMFWYRQQPGQSLTLIATANQGSEATYESGFVIDKFPISRPNLTFSTLTVSNMSPEDSSIYLCSVGDREGHGYTFGSGTRLTVV.

Turning to this clone: Germline and junction disagree at one end, which may indicate a read error. In nucleotides, the CDR3 is TGTGCCATCAGTGTTGGAACTAGGGGGAATGCGCAGTTCTTC. Protein sequence: CAISVGTRGNAQFF. This chain uses TRBV10-3 with TRBJ2-1; D perhaps matches TRBD1 (6 bases). The CDR3 consists of 14 residues. Germline V lookup: CDR1 ENHRY, CDR2 SYGVKD.

The chain recombines TRBV7-2 with TRBJ2-7; D is unclear. From germline, CDR1 is SGHTA and CDR2 FQGNSA. Between the trimmed V and J ends, which lost 4 bases and 4 bases, there was a span of 14 bases. The CDR3 loop spans 14 amino acids. The CDR3 loop is CASSYNHGEYEQYF. The CDR3 nucleotides read TGTGCCAGCAGCTACAATCACGGAGAGTACGAGCAGTACTTC. Supplemented by reference TRBV7-2 and TRBJ2-7, the full variable domain reads GAGVSQSPSNKVTEKGKDVELRCDPISGHTALYWYRQSLGQGLEFLIYFQGNSAPDKSGLPSDRFSAERTGGSVSTLTIQRTQQEDSAVYLCASSYNHGEYEQYFGPGTRLTVT.

J is TRBJ2-5 and V is TRBV7-2; a weak D match, TRBD2 (6 bases). The CDR3 is made up of 13 amino acids. Germline loops: CDR1 SGHTA, CDR2 FQGNSA. The V and J ends lost 5 bases and 5 bases respectively, with 12 bases between them. The CDR3 region has the DNA TGTGCCAGCAGCCCTCTCGGAGGGGAGACCCAGTACTTC. This encodes CASSPLGGETQYF.

The chain recombines TRBV10-3 with TRBJ2-3; TRBD1 matches 12 bases. The germline CDR1 and CDR2 sequences are ENHRY and SYGVKD. CDR3 size: 16 residues. Unmatched junction bases numbered 7, after V lost 4 bases and J lost 5 bases. The CDR3 spells CAISAAGTGGLDTQYF. CDR3 DNA: TGTGCCATCAGTGCTGCCGGGACAGGGGGCCTAGATACGCAGTATTTT.

The J gene is TRBJ2-7, the V gene TRBV19; tentatively, D is TRBD2 (6 bases). Trimming took off 5 bases at V and 3 bases at J, with 20 bases between the two ends. The CDR3 sequence is 16 residues long. CDR1 is LNHDA, CDR2 SQIVND, per germline (reference sequence). CDR3 nucleotides: TGTGCCAGTAGTGGAGGGGTTAGCGGTTATGTCTACGAGCAGTACTTC. As protein: CASSGGVSGYVYEQYF.

V and J are TRBV19 and TRBJ1-1; D remains ambiguous. V was cut by 2 bases and J by 1 base, with 11 bases left in between. The CDR3 has 15 residues. Germline V gives CDR1 LNHDA, CDR2 SQIVND (reference sequence). The CDR3 DNA follows: TGTGCCAGTAGTATAACTCCCTATCAGAACACTGAAGCTTTCTTT. Its protein is CASSITPYQNTEAFF.

V and J are TRBV9 and TRBJ2-5, with D perhaps matching TRBD2 (6 bases). The last part of the DNA fits TRBJ2-7 better; the J call may be wrong. The CDR3 has 15 residues. Germline loops: CDR1 SGDLS, CDR2 YYNGEE. The CDR3, as DNA: TGTGCCAGCAGCGTCCCGCCGGGAGTGCGGCACGAGCAGTACTTC. Translated, it gives CASSVPPGVRHEQYF.